This TCR beta chain was retrieved from a study of T cell responses to AZD1222 COVID-19 vaccine. Study-wide points: The reported proportion of spike-specific TCRs targeting unmutated variant regions was nearly half. Receipt of two AZD1222 doses was followed by a rise in Spike-specific TCR breadth and depth.

Using immunoSEQ multiplex PCR, the repertoire was profiled, and TCRdb retains in-frame clones only, with some absent. The data show hundreds of thousands of clones, approximately 94% seen once. Germline-derived CDR1 and CDR2 are LGHDT and YNNKEL (reference sequence). The CDR3 loop spans 16 amino acids. Trimming removed 4 bases at V and 4 bases at J, with 18 bases between. Remarks on this clone: What it recognizes is unknown.

The rearrangement joins TRBV3-1 (or the pseudogene TRBV3-2) to TRBJ2-3, with D perhaps TRBD2 (6 bases). The sequences come from peripheral blood, collected 28 days after the second AZD1222 dose. This TCR came from an adult who received the AZD1222 COVID-19 vaccine. The CDR3 region has the DNA TGTGCCAGCAGCCTGGTTTACGGGAGCAGGGCAGATACGCAGTATTTT. Its protein product is CASSLVYGSRADTQYF.